This passage covers 17 T cell receptor beta chains from one sample sequenced in a study of T cells expressing NK-cell markers. TCRdb re-called the 5' RACE reads; every CDR3 protein appears as one record, without DNA. This listing includes 250,000 or so distinct CDR3 sequences. Sequencing was carried out using blood T cells: a sorted CD56 or NKG2C T cell subset, CD4+ or CD8+ T cells, or bulk PBMC T cells (not recorded which). The receptor source for this set is a woman aged 18 to 69 in good health.

The V and J genes are TRBV12-3 or TRBV12-4 and TRBJ2-4; the TCRdb D gene call, TRBD2, has no DNA to confirm it. This CDR3 spans 15 amino acids. This CDR3 is CASSFVGGFGGIQYF.

The chain links TRBV3-1 to TRBJ1-1. Germline V gene data show CDR1 as LGHDT and CDR2 as YNNKEL (reference sequence). This CDR3 is 13 amino acids long. CDR3 loop: CASSQGGQAEAFF.

This chain joins TRBV3-1 and TRBJ2-3; TCRdb calls TRBD1, which cannot be checked without DNA. The CDR3 has 14 amino acids. Germline V CDR1 and CDR2: LGHDT, YNNKEL (reference sequence). CDR3: CASSQETGSDTQYF.

The chain has TRBV20-1 and TRBJ2-7; the D gene TCRdb calls, TRBD2, cannot be checked with no DNA. This CDR3 is built from 17 residues. Germline V lookup: CDR1 DFQATT, CDR2 SNEGSKA (reference sequence). CDR3 residues: CSARDQGSAPSSYEQYF.

The chain's CDR3 is CASRDSSGNTIYF. The chain recombines TRBV12-3 or TRBV12-4 with TRBJ1-3. The CDR3 consists of 13 residues.

This chain links TRBV18 with TRBJ1-1; the TCRdb D gene call, TRBD1, has no DNA to confirm it. This CDR3 has 15 amino acids. From germline, CDR1 is KGHSH and CDR2 LQKENI. CDR3 region: CASSPPGGRGTEAFF.

The rearrangement joins TRBV7-2 to TRBJ2-2; TCRdb's D call, TRBD1, is unchecked because there is no DNA. Germline CDR1 is SGHTA and CDR2 is FQGNSA. The CDR3 runs to 17 residues. This CDR3 is CASSLGPYRGRAGELFF.

V gene TRBV10-3 combines with J gene TRBJ2-5; the D call of TRBD1 rests on TCRdb alone, since no DNA is present to check it. Germline-derived CDR1 and CDR2 are ENHRY and SYGVKD. This CDR3 is built from 13 residues. The chain's CDR3 is CAIRGTAQETQYF.

The chain's CDR3 is CASSQGVVFGELFF. The gene calls are TRBV4-2 and TRBJ2-2. CDR3 length: 14 amino acids. The germline CDR1 and CDR2 sequences are LGHNA and YNFKEQ.

The gene calls are TRBV2 and TRBJ2-2; without DNA, the TCRdb call of TRBD1 cannot be checked. The CDR3 has 14 amino acids. CDR1 is SNHLY, CDR2 FYNNEI, per germline. The CDR3 protein is CASRGQVNTGELFF.

The chain carries TRBV7-3 and TRBJ2-6; without DNA, the TCRdb call of TRBD1 cannot be checked. Germline V gene sequence: CDR1 SGHTA, CDR2 FQGTGA. The CDR3 is 15 residues long. Here the CDR3 reads CASSLGGGGANVLTF.

The V gene is TRBV7-2, the J gene TRBJ2-3; absent DNA, TCRdb's TRBD2 call cannot be checked. The germline CDR1 and CDR2 sequences are SGHTA and FQGNSA. The CDR3 consists of 13 residues. CDR3 residues: CAGGSPSTDTQYF.

The chain recombines TRBV4-3 with TRBJ2-7; with no DNA, the TCRdb D assignment of TRBD2 cannot be verified. The length of the CDR3 is 15 residues. CDR1 and CDR2 (germline): LGHNA, YSLEER. CDR3 protein: CASSQGGGPSYEQYF.

The genes are TRBV12-3 or TRBV12-4 and TRBJ2-1; absent DNA, TCRdb's TRBD2 call cannot be checked. The CDR3 has 17 amino acids. Here the CDR3 reads CASSLEFGLAGGNEQFF.

This chain connects TRBV12-3 or TRBV12-4 to TRBJ1-4; the D call from TCRdb, TRBD1, cannot be confirmed without DNA. The CDR3 consists of 15 residues. The CDR3 sequence is CASSFNEQGGEKLFF.

This chain uses TRBV7-3 with TRBJ2-5. Germline V gives CDR1 SGHTA, CDR2 FQGTGA. CDR3 size: 13 residues. The CDR3 protein is CASSWVDQETQYF.

The V and J genes are TRBV20-1 and TRBJ2-3; TCRdb's D gene call, TRBD1, goes unchecked for lack of DNA. The germline gives CDR1 DFQATT, CDR2 SNEGSKA (reference sequence). The CDR3 spans 14 residues. The CDR3: CSARVPGGLDTQYF.